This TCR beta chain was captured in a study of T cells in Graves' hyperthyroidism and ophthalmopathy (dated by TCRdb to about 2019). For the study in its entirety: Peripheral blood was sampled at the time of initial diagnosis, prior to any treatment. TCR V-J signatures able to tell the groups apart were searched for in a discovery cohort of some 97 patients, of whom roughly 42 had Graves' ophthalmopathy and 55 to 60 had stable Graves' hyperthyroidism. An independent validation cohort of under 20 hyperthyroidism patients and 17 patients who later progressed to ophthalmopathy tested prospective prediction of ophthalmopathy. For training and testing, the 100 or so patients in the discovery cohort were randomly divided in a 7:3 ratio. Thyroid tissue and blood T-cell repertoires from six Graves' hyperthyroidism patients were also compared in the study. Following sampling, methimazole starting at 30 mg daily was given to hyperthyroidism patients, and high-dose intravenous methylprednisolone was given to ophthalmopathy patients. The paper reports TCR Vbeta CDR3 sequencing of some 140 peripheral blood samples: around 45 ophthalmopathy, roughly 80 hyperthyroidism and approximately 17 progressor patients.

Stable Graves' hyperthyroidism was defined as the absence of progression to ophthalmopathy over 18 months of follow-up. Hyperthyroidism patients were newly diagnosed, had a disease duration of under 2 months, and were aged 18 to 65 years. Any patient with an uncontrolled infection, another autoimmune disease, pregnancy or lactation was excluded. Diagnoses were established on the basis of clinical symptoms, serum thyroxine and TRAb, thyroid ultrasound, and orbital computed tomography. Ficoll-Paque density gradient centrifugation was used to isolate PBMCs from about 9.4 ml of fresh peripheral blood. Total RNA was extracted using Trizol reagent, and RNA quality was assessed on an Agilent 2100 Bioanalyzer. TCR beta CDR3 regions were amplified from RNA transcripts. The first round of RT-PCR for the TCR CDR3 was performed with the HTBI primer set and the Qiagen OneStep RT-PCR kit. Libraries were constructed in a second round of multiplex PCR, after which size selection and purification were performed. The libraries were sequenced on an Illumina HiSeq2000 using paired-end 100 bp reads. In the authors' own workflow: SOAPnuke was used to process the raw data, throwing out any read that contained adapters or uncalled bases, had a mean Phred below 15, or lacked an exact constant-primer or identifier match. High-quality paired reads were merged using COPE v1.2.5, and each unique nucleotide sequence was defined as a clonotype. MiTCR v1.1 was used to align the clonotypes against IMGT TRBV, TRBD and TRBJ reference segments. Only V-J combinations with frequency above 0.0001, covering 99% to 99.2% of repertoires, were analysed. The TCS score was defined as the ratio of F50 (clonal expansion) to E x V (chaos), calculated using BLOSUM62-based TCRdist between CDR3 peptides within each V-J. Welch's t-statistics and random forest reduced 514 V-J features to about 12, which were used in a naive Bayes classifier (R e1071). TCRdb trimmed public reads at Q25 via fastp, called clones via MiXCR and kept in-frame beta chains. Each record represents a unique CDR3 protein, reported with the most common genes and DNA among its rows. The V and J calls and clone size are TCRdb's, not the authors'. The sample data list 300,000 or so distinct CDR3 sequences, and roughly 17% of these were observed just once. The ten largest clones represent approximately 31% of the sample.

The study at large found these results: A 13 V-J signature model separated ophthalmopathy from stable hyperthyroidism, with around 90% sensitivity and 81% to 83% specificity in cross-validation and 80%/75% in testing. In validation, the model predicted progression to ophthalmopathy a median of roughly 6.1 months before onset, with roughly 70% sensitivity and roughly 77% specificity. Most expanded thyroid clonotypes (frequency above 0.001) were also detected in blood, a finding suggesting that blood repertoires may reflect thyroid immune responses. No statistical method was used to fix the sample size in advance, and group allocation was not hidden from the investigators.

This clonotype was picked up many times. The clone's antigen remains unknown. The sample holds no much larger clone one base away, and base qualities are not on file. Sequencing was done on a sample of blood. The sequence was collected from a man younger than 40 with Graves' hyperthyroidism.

The DNA reads as follows: TGCAGTGCTAGCGAGGAATTTGAGCAGTTCTTC. Translated, this is CSASEEFEQFF. The V and J genes are TRBV20-1 and TRBJ2-1, with no confident D gene call. The V and J ends are trimmed by 3 bases and 9 bases, leaving 9 bases between them. The germline V gene (reference sequence) provides CDR1 DFQATT and CDR2 SNEGSKA. From its cysteine to its phenylalanine, the CDR3 spans 11 amino acids. The CDR3 DNA has 33 bases and is translated from base 1.